This entry lists 29 T cell receptor beta chains sequenced from one sample in a study of response to subunit inactivated influenza vaccine. TCRdb re-called the RT-PCR reads through MiXCR, storing one row per CDR3 protein. The sample carries approximately 530,000 distinct CDR3 sequences, 13% recorded once. The sample was PBMCs from blood, taken about 40 days after vaccination. The receptors stem from a man in his fifties who received an inactivated influenza vaccine.

CDR3 loop: CASTMGHLGTEAFF. The CDR3 bases are TGTGCCAGCACTATGGGACATCTGGGCACTGAAGCTTTCTTT. The chain is built from TRBV12-3 or TRBV12-4 and TRBJ1-1; D might be TRBD1 (6 bases). CDR3 length: 14 amino acids. V gave up 7 bases and J gave up 4 bases, with 16 bases separating them.

This clonotype was observed at least ten times. The CDR3 loop reads CATSSPPGRKGAPNTGELFF. The CDR3, as DNA: TGTGCCACCAGCAGCCCCCCGGGACGGAAGGGCGCCCCGAACACCGGGGAGCTGTTTTTT. The chain employs TRBV15 and TRBJ2-2; D is perhaps TRBD1 or TRBD2 (5 bases each). V shed 3 bases and J shed 0 bases, with 23 bases lying between them. Germline-derived CDR1 and CDR2 are LNHNV and YYDKDF (reference sequence). The CDR3 has 20 residues.

This chain links TRBV4-3 with TRBJ1-4, with D possibly being TRBD1 (6 bases). Germline values: CDR1 LGHNA, CDR2 YSLEER. CDR3 length: 15 residues. The ends were cut back, 0 bases at V and 6 bases at J, with 11 bases in the middle. The CDR3 loop is CASSQDGGPDEKLFF. DNA of the CDR3: TGCGCCAGCAGCCAAGACGGGGGGCCTGATGAAAAACTGTTTTTT.

CDR3 loop: CASSLSSGVIYEQYF. For the CDR3, the DNA is TGTGCCAGCAGTTTATCTTCAGGGGTCATCTACGAGCAGTACTTC. The rearrangement uses TRBV12-3 or TRBV12-4 and TRBJ2-7, with D perhaps matching TRBD1 (6 bases). CDR3 size: 15 residues. V was pared by 2 bases and J by 3 bases, with 14 bases between.

This clonotype was picked up a small number of times. The chain uses TRBV12-3 or TRBV12-4 and TRBJ1-1; tentatively, D is TRBD1 (5 bases). The V gene lost 3 bases and the J gene lost 6 bases, with 14 bases spanning the gap. The CDR3 spans 14 residues. The CDR3 sequence: CASSLQGPGAEAFF. CDR3 in DNA: TGTGCCAGCAGTTTGCAGGGACCGGGGGCTGAAGCTTTCTTT.

This clonotype was seen only a few times. V gene TRBV20-1 combines with J gene TRBJ2-2; 7 bases map to TRBD2. The germline CDR1 and CDR2 sequences are DFQATT and SNEGSKA (reference sequence). CDR3 length equals 15 residues. Trimming took 4 bases from V and 4 from J; bases not matched to a gene: 9. Here the CDR3 DNA reads TGCAGTGCTATTAGGCCTCAGCGGGGCACCGGGGAGCTGTTTTTT. This translates into CSAIRPQRGTGELFF.

This clonotype has a count of ten or more. The chain couples TRBV5-1 to TRBJ2-1, with 7 bases aligning to TRBD1. There are 16 residues in the CDR3. The trim removed 4 bases at V and 0 bases at J, leaving 7 bases unmatched. The germline V gene encodes CDR1 SGHRS and CDR2 YFSETQ. The CDR3: CASSLGQPSSYNEQFF. The CDR3 DNA follows: TGCGCCAGCAGCCTGGGACAGCCCAGCTCCTACAATGAGCAGTTCTTC.

V usage is TRBV7-3 and J usage is TRBJ2-3; unclear D gene. This CDR3 contains 13 residues. Germline assignment: CDR1 SGHTA and CDR2 FQGTGA. Deletions cut 3 bases from V and 5 bases from J, with 9 bases between. In DNA form, the CDR3 reads TGTGCCAGCAGCTTTCGGGCGTTAGATACGCAGTATTTT. Its translation is CASSFRALDTQYF.

This chain uses TRBV9 with TRBJ1-2; D not resolved. Trimming shortened V by 1 base and J by 7 bases, and 8 bases separated the two germline ends. This CDR3 is 12 amino acids long. Germline V gene data show CDR1 as SGDLS and CDR2 as YYNGEE. The CDR3 sequence: CASSVSDFGYTF. The CDR3 bases are TGTGCCAGCAGCGTAAGCGATTTTGGCTACACCTTC. Filled out from reference TRBV9 and TRBJ1-2, the complete variable domain reads DSGVTQTPKHLITATGQRVTLRCSPRSGDLSVYWYQQSLDQGLQFLIQYYNGEERAKGNILERFSAQQFPDLHSELNLSSLELGDSALYFCASSVSDFGYTFGSGTRLTVV.

This clonotype came up a few times. The chain is built from TRBV4-3 and TRBJ2-4; TRBD1 matches 10 bases. This CDR3 region has 16 residues. The ends lost 3 bases at V and 7 bases at J; junction bases unmatched: 9. In germline, CDR1 is LGHNA, CDR2 YSLEER. The CDR3 DNA is TGCGCCAGCAGCCAGGGCACCGGGACAGGGGCGAACATTCAGTACTTC. Its translation: CASSQGTGTGANIQYF.

CDR3 coding DNA: TGTGCCAGCAGCACCGGAGGGCCGAACACCGGGGAGCTGTTTTTT. Its protein product is CASSTGGPNTGELFF. V usage is TRBV11-2 and J usage is TRBJ2-2, with D perhaps TRBD2 (6 bases). The CDR3 extends over 15 amino acids. CDR1 is SGHAT, CDR2 FQNNGV, per germline. The germline V and J ends were trimmed by 5 bases and 0 bases, with 10 bases remaining between them.

The chain recombines TRBV20-1 with TRBJ1-2, with a possible D match to TRBD1 (6 bases). The CDR3 length is 16 residues. V lost 2 bases, J lost 5 bases, and 21 bases lay in between. Germline assignment: CDR1 DFQATT and CDR2 SNEGSKA (reference sequence). The CDR3 DNA reads as TGCAGTGCTAGACCCCGGGGGCCACGGGGGGATTATGGCTACACCTTC. It specifies CSARPRGPRGDYGYTF.

The sample holds a few counts of this clonotype. This chain links TRBV18 with TRBJ2-5; 11 bases are a match to TRBD2. CDR3 length: 15 amino acids. Germline V gene data show CDR1 as KGHSH and CDR2 as LQKENI. Germline trimming cut 10 bases from V and 4 bases from J; bases unmatched to any gene: 11. The CDR3 loop is CATRTSGRMGETQYF. DNA for the CDR3: TGTGCCACCAGAACTAGCGGGAGAATGGGAGAGACCCAGTACTTC.

This clonotype was recorded at least ten times. The chain couples TRBV20-1 to TRBJ2-2; 10 bases map to TRBD2. Germline CDR1 is DFQATT and CDR2 is SNEGSKA (reference sequence). Trimming cost V 2 bases and J 6 bases; bases outside gene matches: 6. CDR3 length equals 15 residues. The CDR3 is CSARYGTSVAGELFF. CDR3 nucleotides: TGCAGTGCTAGATATGGGACTAGCGTGGCCGGGGAGCTGTTTTTT.

A remark on this clonotype: A much larger clone differs by one base, so this may be a read error. No conserved phenylalanine or tryptophan is present at the end of the CDR3, so a read error is the likely explanation. This sequence joins TRBV15 and TRBJ2-7; D gene ambiguous. CDR3 size: 12 residues. Germline V gives CDR1 LNHNV, CDR2 YYDKDF (reference sequence). V shed 4 bases and J shed 6 bases, with 10 bases lying between them. CDR3: CATSNGITEQYL. The CDR3 region has the DNA TGTGCCACCAGCAATGGGATCACCGAGCAGTACTTA.

This clonotype was picked up a small number of times. V and J are TRBV12-5 and TRBJ1-1; D may be TRBD1 (5 bases). Germline assignment: CDR1 LGHNT and CDR2 FRNRAP. The CDR3 covers 16 residues. Trimming took 2 bases from V and 1 from J, leaving 14 bases between them. The CDR3 loop is CASGLTGGKANTEAFF. CDR3 coding DNA: TGTGCTAGTGGTTTGACGGGGGGGAAAGCGAACACTGAAGCTTTCTTT. The full variable domain, with the rest looked up from reference TRBV12-5 and TRBJ1-1, is DARVTQTPRHKVTEMGQEVTMRCQPILGHNTVFWYRQTMMQGLELLAYFRNRAPLDDSGMPKDRFSAEMPDATLATLKIQPSEPRDSAVYFCASGLTGGKANTEAFFGQGTRLTVV.

This chain uses TRBV6-1 with TRBJ2-6; no definite D call. The CDR3 totals 16 residues. Trimming removed 3 bases from V and 2 bases from J, with 11 bases in between. Germline V gives CDR1 MNHNS, CDR2 SASEGT. The CDR3 reads CASSEFIGTGANVLTF. The CDR3 DNA sequence: TGTGCCAGCAGTGAGTTTATAGGAACTGGGGCCAACGTCCTGACTTTC.

This clonotype showed up just a few times. The J gene is TRBJ2-3, the V gene TRBV5-1; the D gene is possibly TRBD1 (6 bases). V lost 2 bases, J lost 0 bases, and 10 bases lay in between. Germline assignment: CDR1 SGHRS and CDR2 YFSETQ. The CDR3 loop spans 15 amino acids. CDR3: CASSLGQSSTDTQYF. The DNA for the CDR3 is TGCGCCAGCAGCTTAGGACAGAGTAGCACAGATACGCAGTATTTT.

This clonotype came up a few times. The chain carries TRBV20-1 and TRBJ2-3, with 8 bases lining up with TRBD2. V was pared by 1 base and J by 3 bases, with 9 bases of the junction left unmatched. This CDR3 contains 16 residues. The germline V gene encodes CDR1 DFQATT and CDR2 SNEGSKA (reference sequence). In DNA, the CDR3 is TGCAGTGCTAGAGGTGTAGTAGCGGGGCTAACAGATACGCAGTATTTT. It yields the protein CSARGVVAGLTDTQYF.

The chain links TRBV27 to TRBJ2-7; TRBD2 aligns across 11 bases. CDR3 size: 19 residues. V was pared by 6 bases and J by 0 bases, with 16 bases of the junction left unmatched. CDR1 and CDR2 (germline): MNHEY, SMNVEV (reference sequence). The CDR3 DNA is TGTGCCAGCAGACTTACTAGCGGGAGAGGGATAGGGAGCTCCTACGAGCAGTACTTC. It translates to CASRLTSGRGIGSSYEQYF.

This clonotype was detected only a few times. V and J are TRBV29-1 and TRBJ2-7; possibly TRBD1 for D (6 bases). V gave up 4 bases and J gave up 7 bases, with 11 bases separating them. Germline loops: CDR1 SQVTM, CDR2 ANQGSEA. The CDR3 loop spans 11 amino acids. The CDR3 region is CSVAGVGEQYF. The CDR3 DNA is TGCAGCGTTGCAGGGGTAGGAGAGCAGTACTTC.

The V gene is TRBV6-2 or TRBV6-3, the J gene TRBJ2-1, with 11 positions matching TRBD2. This CDR3 contains 18 residues. Germline assignment: CDR1 MNHEY and CDR2 SVGEGT. J was trimmed by 0 bases and V by 0 bases; bases with no gene match: 4. The CDR3 spells CASSYSASGGSSYNEQFF. CDR3 coding DNA: TGTGCCAGCAGTTACTCGGCTAGCGGGGGGAGCTCCTACAATGAGCAGTTCTTC.

V usage is TRBV6-5 and J usage is TRBJ1-4; D uncertain. The CDR3 is 17 amino acids. Per germline, CDR1 MNHEY and CDR2 SVGAGI. The ends were cut back, 0 bases at V and 8 bases at J, with 19 bases in the middle. CDR3 protein: CASSYSTFPSADEKLFF. In DNA, the CDR3 is TGTGCCAGCAGTTACTCCACTTTCCCCAGCGCGGACGAAAAACTGTTTTTT.

This clonotype was recorded a few times. The chain is built from TRBV6-1 and TRBJ2-2, with a weak D call TRBD1 (6 bases). The ends were cut back, 6 bases at V and 5 bases at J, with 13 bases in the middle. In germline, CDR1 is MNHNS, CDR2 SASEGT. The CDR3 runs to 14 residues. The chain's CDR3 is CASSAGVTTGELFF. CDR3 bases: TGTGCCAGCAGCGCAGGGGTAACAACCGGGGAGCTGTTTTTT.

The chain joins TRBV7-2 to TRBJ1-1, with D unclear. The CDR3 contains 14 residues. Trimming took 1 base from V and 4 from J, leaving 10 bases between them. Germline CDR1 and CDR2: SGHTA and FQGNSA. This chain's CDR3 is CASSLGVVVTEAFF. DNA of the CDR3: TGTGCCAGCAGCTTAGGGGTTGTGGTCACTGAAGCTTTCTTT.

V and J are TRBV7-3 and TRBJ2-1; 9 bases align to TRBD2. The CDR3 totals 18 residues. V was clipped by 5 bases and J by 0 bases; unmatched bases: 11. CDR1 and CDR2 (germline): SGHTA, FQGTGA. DNA of the CDR3: TGTGCCAGCAGCCTCTCCTCTAGCGGGAAAAGCTCCTACAATGAGCAGTTCTTC. It specifies CASSLSSSGKSSYNEQFF.

The chain carries TRBV7-9 and TRBJ1-5; no reliable D call. The length of the CDR3 is 12 residues. V was trimmed by 1 base and J by 6 bases, leaving 4 bases between them. The V gene's germline CDR1 is SEHNR and CDR2 FQNEAQ (reference sequence). The CDR3 nucleotides are TGTGCCAGCAGCTTAGGGGTTCAGCCCCAGCATTTT. Residues: CASSLGVQPQHF. Variable domain in full (rest from reference TRBV7-9 and TRBJ1-5): DTGVSQNPRHKITKRGQNVTFRCDPISEHNRLYWYRQTLGQGPEFLTYFQNEAQLEKSRLLSDRFSAERPKGSFSTLEIQRTEQGDSAMYLCASSLGVQPQHFGDGTRLSIL.

The rearrangement uses TRBV27 and TRBJ2-2; D ambiguous. This CDR3 comprises 11 residues. Germline V gene data show CDR1 as MNHEY and CDR2 as SMNVEV (reference sequence). V gave up 5 bases and J gave up 7 bases, with 5 bases separating them. CDR3: CASSTRGELFF. The CDR3 DNA is TGTGCCAGCAGTACTCGCGGGGAGCTGTTTTTT.

V and J are TRBV4-2 and TRBJ1-1, with TRBD1 matching over 7 bases. V lost 5 bases and J lost 2; bases outside the gene matches: 8. The germline CDR1 and CDR2 sequences are LGHNA and YNFKEQ. The CDR3 length is 15 residues. CDR3 in amino acids: CASSSKGQLNTEAFF. The DNA of the CDR3 is TGTGCCAGCAGCTCTAAGGGACAGCTTAACACTGAAGCTTTCTTT.